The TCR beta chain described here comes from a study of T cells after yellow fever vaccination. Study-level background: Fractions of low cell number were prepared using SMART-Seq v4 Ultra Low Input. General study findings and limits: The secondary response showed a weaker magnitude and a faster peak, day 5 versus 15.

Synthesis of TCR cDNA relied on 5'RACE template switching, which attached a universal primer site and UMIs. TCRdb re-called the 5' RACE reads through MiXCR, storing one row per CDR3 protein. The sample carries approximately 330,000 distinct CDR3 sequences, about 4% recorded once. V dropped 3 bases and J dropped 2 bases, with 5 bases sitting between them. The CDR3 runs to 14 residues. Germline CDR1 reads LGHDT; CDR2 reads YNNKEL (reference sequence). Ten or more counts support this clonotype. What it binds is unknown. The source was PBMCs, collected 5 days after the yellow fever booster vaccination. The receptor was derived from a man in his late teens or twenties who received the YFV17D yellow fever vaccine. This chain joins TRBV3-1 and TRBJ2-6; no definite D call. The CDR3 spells CASSHSTGANVLTF. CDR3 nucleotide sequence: TGTGCCAGCAGCCATAGTACTGGGGCCAACGTCCTGACTTTC. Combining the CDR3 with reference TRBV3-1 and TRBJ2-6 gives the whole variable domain DTAVSQTPKYLVTQMGNDKSIKCEQNLGHDTMYWYKQDSKKFLKIMFSYNNKELIINETVPNRFSPKSPDKAHLNLHINSLELGDSAVYFCASSHSTGANVLTFGAGSRLTVL.